The source of this T cell receptor (beta chain) is a study of OX40 agonist ivuxolimab in advanced cancers. Germline assignment: CDR1 MDHEN and CDR2 SYDVKM. The CDR3 runs 16 residues. Deletions cut 6 bases from V and 5 bases from J, with 20 bases between. In the case of this clone: Antigen specificity is unknown.

Whole-study results and caveats: The study observed clonal expansion of CD4+ and CD8+ blood T cells by week 6 at 0.1 to 3.0 mg/kg. Some of the lowest clonal expansion was seen in partial responders at 0.1-3.0 mg/kg. More expanded clones were seen, on average, in CD8+ T cells than in CD4+.

Libraries were prepared by immunoSEQ multiplex PCR; TCRdb keeps only in-frame clonotypes and omits some of them. The data contain approximately 120,000 clones, roughly 90% of them singletons. The material was CD4+ or CD8+ T cells sorted from blood, obtained in a trial of the OX40 agonist ivuxolimab. The receptor was isolated from an adult with an advanced solid tumor such as melanoma, head and neck, liver or kidney cancer. The genes are TRBV28 and TRBJ2-1; D ambiguous. CDR3 bases: TGTGCCAGCAGGCTCACCGGCAAACGGACGGACAATGAGCAGTTCTTC. It yields the protein CASRLTGKRTDNEQFF.